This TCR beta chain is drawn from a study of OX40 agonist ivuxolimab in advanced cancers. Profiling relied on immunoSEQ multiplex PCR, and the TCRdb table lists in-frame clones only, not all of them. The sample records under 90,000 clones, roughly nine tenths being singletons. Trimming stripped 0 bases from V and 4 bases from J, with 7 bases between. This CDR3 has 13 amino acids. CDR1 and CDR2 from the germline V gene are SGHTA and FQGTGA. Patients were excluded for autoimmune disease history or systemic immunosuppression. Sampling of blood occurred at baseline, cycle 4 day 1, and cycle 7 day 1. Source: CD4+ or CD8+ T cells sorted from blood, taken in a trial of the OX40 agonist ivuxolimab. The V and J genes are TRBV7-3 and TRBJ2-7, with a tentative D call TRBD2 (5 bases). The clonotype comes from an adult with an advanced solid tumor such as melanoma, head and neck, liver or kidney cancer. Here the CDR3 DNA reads TGTGCCAGCAGCTTAACTGGAGGATACGAGCAGTACTTC. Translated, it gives CASSLTGGYEQYF. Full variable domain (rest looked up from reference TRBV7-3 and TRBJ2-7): GAGVSQTPSNKVTEKGKYVELRCDPISGHTALYWYRQSLGQGPEFLIYFQGTGAADDSGLPNDRFFAVRPEGSVSTLKIQRTERGDSAVYLCASSLTGGYEQYFGPGTRLTVT.